The rows below give T cell receptor beta chains drawn from one sample of a study of blood T cell repertoires in COVID-19. TCRdb's table, derived via immunoSEQ multiplex PCR, lists solely in-frame clones and lacks some. Among roughly 71,000 clones listed, around 78% were seen once. Material for sequencing was peripheral blood. Source of these receptors: an elderly woman with acute or convalescent COVID-19. The CDR3 runs from the conserved cysteine through the conserved F or W. Each record gives: J gene, D gene, CDR3 length, clone size, V gene, CDR3 DNA, CDR3 protein. The D gene is left open where the match is weak. A clone size is listed for some rows: how often the clone was seen (once, few, many), or a class if it is expanded.

j_gene: TRBJ1-2; d_gene: TRBD1; len: 14; abundance: few; v_gene: TRBV5-6; CDR3nt: TGTGCCAGCAGCCCGGGACAGGGATACTATGGCTACACCTTC; CDR3aa: CASSPGQGYYGYTF
j_gene: TRBJ2-1; d_gene: TRBD1; len: 15; abundance: -; v_gene: TRBV3-1/TRBV3-2; CDR3nt: TGTGCCAGCAGCCAAACCGGGACAGGCTACAATGAGCAGTTCTTC; CDR3aa: CASSQTGTGYNEQFF
j_gene: TRBJ2-1; d_gene: -; len: 14; abundance: once; v_gene: TRBV2; CDR3nt: TGTGCCAGCAAACAGGAACGAAGAGACAATGAGCAGTTCTTC; CDR3aa: CASKQERRDNEQFF
j_gene: TRBJ1-4; d_gene: -; len: 14; abundance: few; v_gene: TRBV5-1; CDR3nt: TGCGCCAGCAGCTTTGGGGGCCCTAATGAAAAACTGTTTTTT; CDR3aa: CASSFGGPNEKLFF
j_gene: TRBJ1-1; d_gene: -; len: 13; abundance: -; v_gene: TRBV30; CDR3nt: TGTGCCTGGAGGCGGATTGTAAGCACTGAAGCTTTCTTT; CDR3aa: CAWRRIVSTEAFF
j_gene: TRBJ2-5; d_gene: TRBD2; len: 15; abundance: -; v_gene: TRBV7-2; CDR3nt: TGTGCCAGCAGCTTAATCGTCACTAGCGGAGGGACCCAGTACTTC; CDR3aa: CASSLIVTSGGTQYF
j_gene: TRBJ2-7; d_gene: -; len: 12; abundance: few; v_gene: TRBV29-1; CDR3nt: TGCAGCGTACGCCCGGCGGCCTACGAGCAGTACTTC; CDR3aa: CSVRPAAYEQYF
j_gene: TRBJ1-2; d_gene: TRBD1; len: 15; abundance: -; v_gene: TRBV7-2; CDR3nt: TGTGCCAGCAGCTTGGCCGGACAGGGGGCGCGAGGCTACACCTTC; CDR3aa: CASSLAGQGARGYTF
j_gene: TRBJ2-1; d_gene: TRBD1; len: 13; abundance: once; v_gene: TRBV18; CDR3nt: TGTGCCAGCTCGTCGGGACAGTACAATGAGCAGTTCTTC; CDR3aa: CASSSGQYNEQFF
j_gene: TRBJ1-1; d_gene: TRBD1; len: 13; abundance: -; v_gene: TRBV7-9; CDR3nt: TGTGCCAGCAGCCCCACTGGGACAGGGGGCGCTTTCTTT; CDR3aa: CASSPTGTGGAFF
j_gene: TRBJ1-5; d_gene: TRBD1; len: 19; abundance: few; v_gene: TRBV4-1; CDR3nt: TGCGCCAGCAGCCCGAGGGCAGGGGGCCCGGCTGATAGCAATCAGCCCCAGCATTTT; CDR3aa: CASSPRAGGPADSNQPQHF
j_gene: TRBJ2-3; d_gene: TRBD2; len: 15; abundance: once; v_gene: TRBV11-2; CDR3nt: TGTGCCAGCAGCCTCTCCGGGACTACAACAGATACGCAGTATTTT; CDR3aa: CASSLSGTTTDTQYF
j_gene: TRBJ1-2; d_gene: TRBD1; len: 15; abundance: -; v_gene: TRBV5-6; CDR3nt: TGTGCCAGCAGCCCGCCCGGGACAGGAAGCTATGGCTACACCTTC; CDR3aa: CASSPPGTGSYGYTF
j_gene: TRBJ1-1; d_gene: -; len: 13; abundance: -; v_gene: TRBV9; CDR3nt: TGTGCCAGCAGCGGATCTCAGGGTCCTGAAGCTTTCTTT; CDR3aa: CASSGSQGPEAFF
j_gene: TRBJ2-1; d_gene: -; len: 17; abundance: -; v_gene: TRBV14; CDR3nt: TGTGCCAGCAGCCAAGCCCCGGGACTGACCCTCTACAATGAGCAGTTCTTC; CDR3aa: CASSQAPGLTLYNEQFF
j_gene: TRBJ2-1; d_gene: TRBD2; len: 15; abundance: -; v_gene: TRBV11-3; CDR3nt: TGTGCCAGCAGCTTAACTAGCGGGTCTCTGAATGAGCAGTTCTTC; CDR3aa: CASSLTSGSLNEQFF
j_gene: TRBJ2-5; d_gene: TRBD1; len: 13; abundance: -; v_gene: TRBV5-6; CDR3nt: TGTGCCAGCAGCCCTGGGACAGCCGAGACCCAGTACTTC; CDR3aa: CASSPGTAETQYF
j_gene: TRBJ2-6; d_gene: -; len: 16; abundance: -; v_gene: TRBV5-6; CDR3nt: TGTGCCAGCAGCCTTTATAGCCGCTCTGGGGCCAACGTCCTGACTTTC; CDR3aa: CASSLYSRSGANVLTF
j_gene: TRBJ2-5; d_gene: -; len: 14; abundance: many; v_gene: TRBV5-1; CDR3nt: TGCGCCAGCAGTACCGGAGATAACCAAGAGACCCAGTACTTC; CDR3aa: CASSTGDNQETQYF
j_gene: TRBJ1-1; d_gene: -; len: 14; abundance: -; v_gene: TRBV6-2/TRBV6-3; CDR3nt: TGTGCCAGCAGCGCACCCCAGGCGTACACTGAAGCTTTCTTT; CDR3aa: CASSAPQAYTEAFF
j_gene: TRBJ1-2; d_gene: -; len: 11; abundance: -; v_gene: TRBV24-1; CDR3nt: TGTGCCACCTCTCCTGGGGAGGGCTACACCTTC; CDR3aa: CATSPGEGYTF
j_gene: TRBJ1-4; d_gene: -; len: 15; abundance: -; v_gene: TRBV5-1; CDR3nt: TGCGCCAGCAGCCCCATACAACCAACTAATGAAAAACTGTTTTTT; CDR3aa: CASSPIQPTNEKLFF
j_gene: TRBJ2-7; d_gene: -; len: 15; abundance: -; v_gene: TRBV19; CDR3nt: TGTGCCAGTAGTATCTCTCAAGTGGGAGGCTACGAGCAGTACTTC; CDR3aa: CASSISQVGGYEQYF
j_gene: TRBJ2-1; d_gene: TRBD2; len: 15; abundance: -; v_gene: TRBV5-4; CDR3nt: TGTGCCAGCAGCTTGGGCGGGGGCTCCTACAATGAGCAGTTCTTC; CDR3aa: CASSLGGGSYNEQFF
j_gene: TRBJ2-6; d_gene: -; len: 15; abundance: -; v_gene: TRBV27; CDR3nt: TGTGCCAGCAGGGGCTCTACTTCTGGGGCCAACGTCCTGACTTTC; CDR3aa: CASRGSTSGANVLTF
j_gene: TRBJ2-7; d_gene: TRBD1; len: 16; abundance: -; v_gene: TRBV27; CDR3nt: TGTGCCAGCAGTCCCCTCAGGGGACAGGGCTCCTACGAGCAGTACTTC; CDR3aa: CASSPLRGQGSYEQYF
j_gene: TRBJ2-1; d_gene: -; len: 13; abundance: -; v_gene: TRBV11-2; CDR3nt: TGTGCCAGCAGCCCTACGGACAGCCATGAGCAGTTCTTC; CDR3aa: CASSPTDSHEQFF
j_gene: TRBJ1-2; d_gene: TRBD1; len: 18; abundance: -; v_gene: TRBV2; CDR3nt: TGTGCCAGCAGTGGGGGGACAGGGGAGGCGAGAACTAACTATGGCTACACCTTC; CDR3aa: CASSGGTGEARTNYGYTF
j_gene: TRBJ2-1; d_gene: -; len: 15; abundance: -; v_gene: TRBV7-9; CDR3nt: TGTGCCAGCAGCCTACTACAGGGATCCTACAATGAGCAGTTCTTC; CDR3aa: CASSLLQGSYNEQFF
j_gene: TRBJ1-3; d_gene: -; len: 14; abundance: -; v_gene: TRBV10-2; CDR3nt: TGCGCCAGCAGGGACCCGGGATCTGGAAACACCATATATTTT; CDR3aa: CASRDPGSGNTIYF
j_gene: TRBJ2-5; d_gene: TRBD2; len: 16; abundance: -; v_gene: TRBV7-8; CDR3nt: TGTGCCAGCAGCTTAGATGGCGGGAGGGCCGGGGAGACCCAGTACTTC; CDR3aa: CASSLDGGRAGETQYF
j_gene: TRBJ1-5; d_gene: -; len: 15; abundance: few; v_gene: TRBV3-1/TRBV3-2; CDR3nt: TGTGCCAGCAGCCCGACCAGGGATCTCAATCAGCCCCAGCATTTT; CDR3aa: CASSPTRDLNQPQHF
j_gene: TRBJ2-1; d_gene: -; len: 16; abundance: -; v_gene: TRBV2; CDR3nt: TGTGCCAGCAGCGGACTTCGCGGGTTAGGTTACAATGAGCAGTTCTTC; CDR3aa: CASSGLRGLGYNEQFF
j_gene: TRBJ2-2; d_gene: TRBD2; len: 15; abundance: -; v_gene: TRBV11-2; CDR3nt: TGTGCCAGCACCCGGGGGCTAGCGGGGAACGGGGAGCTGTTTTTT; CDR3aa: CASTRGLAGNGELFF
j_gene: TRBJ1-2; d_gene: -; len: 12; abundance: -; v_gene: TRBV12-3/TRBV12-4; CDR3nt: TGTGCCAGTTCCACTGGAGGCTATGGCTACACCTTC; CDR3aa: CASSTGGYGYTF
j_gene: TRBJ2-7; d_gene: -; len: 16; abundance: -; v_gene: TRBV19; CDR3nt: TGTGCCAGTAGTTTTTCAACCGGACAGACTCCCTACGAGCAGTACTTC; CDR3aa: CASSFSTGQTPYEQYF
j_gene: TRBJ2-3; d_gene: -; len: 13; abundance: -; v_gene: TRBV5-1; CDR3nt: TGCGCCAGCAGCCCCCCAGGGACAGATACGCAGTATTTT; CDR3aa: CASSPPGTDTQYF
j_gene: TRBJ2-3; d_gene: -; len: 16; abundance: once; v_gene: TRBV9; CDR3nt: TGTGCCAGCAGCGTGGGGCAAGATACAGCCACAGATACGCAGTATTTT; CDR3aa: CASSVGQDTATDTQYF
j_gene: TRBJ1-4; d_gene: -; len: 14; abundance: -; v_gene: TRBV5-1; CDR3nt: TGCGCCAGCAGCCCTGACAGTTATAATGAAAAACTGTTTTTT; CDR3aa: CASSPDSYNEKLFF
j_gene: TRBJ2-5; d_gene: TRBD2; len: 15; abundance: few; v_gene: TRBV7-9; CDR3nt: TGTGCCAGCAGCTTATTCCTAGCGGGGGAGGAGACCCAGTACTTC; CDR3aa: CASSLFLAGEETQYF
j_gene: TRBJ2-1; d_gene: TRBD2; len: 22; abundance: -; v_gene: TRBV6-1; CDR3nt: TGTGCCAGCAGTGAAACCCCTCCGGGAGGGCCGTTAGGCACCCGCTCCTACAATGAGCAGTTCTTC; CDR3aa: CASSETPPGGPLGTRSYNEQFF
j_gene: TRBJ2-7; d_gene: TRBD1; len: 14; abundance: -; v_gene: TRBV5-6; CDR3nt: TGTGCCAGCAGCTTGAGTTCGATCCGGGACAGGGGTTCCTTC; CDR3aa: CASSLSSIRDRGSF
j_gene: TRBJ2-3; d_gene: TRBD1; len: 14; abundance: once; v_gene: TRBV27; CDR3nt: TGTGCCAGCAGTTTTGGTGACAGGGGTCATACGCAGTATTTT; CDR3aa: CASSFGDRGHTQYF
j_gene: TRBJ2-3; d_gene: -; len: 17; abundance: -; v_gene: TRBV18; CDR3nt: TGTGCCAGCTCACGCGCGACGGGAGCAACTAGCACAGATACGCAGTATTTT; CDR3aa: CASSRATGATSTDTQYF
j_gene: TRBJ1-1; d_gene: -; len: 13; abundance: -; v_gene: TRBV11-2; CDR3nt: TGTGCCAGCAGCTTCCGGGGTCTCACTGAAGCTTTCTTT; CDR3aa: CASSFRGLTEAFF
j_gene: TRBJ1-2; d_gene: TRBD1; len: 15; abundance: once; v_gene: TRBV15; CDR3nt: TGTGCCACCAGCGAAGCAACAGGGGGCGTCTATGGCTACACCTTC; CDR3aa: CATSEATGGVYGYTF
j_gene: TRBJ1-1; d_gene: TRBD1; len: 15; abundance: -; v_gene: TRBV19; CDR3nt: TGTGCCAGTAGGGTCTCCGGGACAGGGATCACTGAAGCTTTCTTT; CDR3aa: CASRVSGTGITEAFF
j_gene: TRBJ2-7; d_gene: TRBD2; len: 15; abundance: -; v_gene: TRBV24-1; CDR3nt: TGTGCCACCAGTGATGCTAGCGGGAGCCTCTACGAGCAGTACTTC; CDR3aa: CATSDASGSLYEQYF
j_gene: TRBJ1-2; d_gene: TRBD1; len: 14; abundance: -; v_gene: TRBV18; CDR3nt: TGTGCCAGCTCACCAGGACAGGGGGCGTTTGGCTACACCTTC; CDR3aa: CASSPGQGAFGYTF
j_gene: TRBJ2-1; d_gene: TRBD2; len: 15; abundance: -; v_gene: TRBV19; CDR3nt: TGTGCCAGTAGCGCGGGGGGTTCGTCCTACAATGAGCAGTTCTTC; CDR3aa: CASSAGGSSYNEQFF
j_gene: TRBJ1-2; d_gene: TRBD1; len: 14; abundance: -; v_gene: TRBV30; CDR3nt: TGTGCCTGGAAGGGACAGGGTACTAACTATGGCTACACCTTC; CDR3aa: CAWKGQGTNYGYTF
j_gene: TRBJ2-7; d_gene: -; len: 15; abundance: -; v_gene: TRBV6-5; CDR3nt: TGTGCCAGCACCCCTTGGAACAGGGGCGGGGACGAGCAGTACTTC; CDR3aa: CASTPWNRGGDEQYF
j_gene: TRBJ1-5; d_gene: -; len: 13; abundance: -; v_gene: TRBV5-5; CDR3nt: TGTGCCAGCAGCTTGATGCAGGGTCAGCCCCAGCATTTT; CDR3aa: CASSLMQGQPQHF